This T cell receptor beta chain was recovered during a study of T cell responses to AZD1222 COVID-19 vaccine. Study outcomes and limitations: Dominant CD4 TCR responses targeted spike regions 160-218 and 743-854. Possibly, clonal diversity was underestimated; donors were largely white British and included more females. Close to half of all spike-specific TCRs reportedly target regions of the variants that are unmutated.

A word on this clone: Its cognate antigen is unknown.

Germline CDR1 reads DFQATT; CDR2 reads SNEGSKA (reference sequence). The CDR3 is 14 residues long. The germline V and J ends were trimmed by 3 bases and 2 bases, with 10 bases remaining between them. The study pooled second doses at about 4 or about 12 weeks. TCRdb keeps only in-frame clones here, not all; method: immunoSEQ multiplex PCR. The data contain some 79,000 clones, about 78% of them seen just once; the ten biggest clones take up around 50%. The genes are TRBV20-1 and TRBJ2-2; no clear D gene. This clonotype originated in an adult who received the AZD1222 COVID-19 vaccine. The sequenced sample was peripheral blood, obtained 28 days after the second AZD1222 dose. The CDR3 sequence is CSASRPYNTGELFF. As DNA, the CDR3 is TGCAGTGCTAGTCGCCCTTACAACACCGGGGAGCTGTTTTTT.